These 13 T cell receptor beta chains originate from one sample sequenced in a study of cytomegalovirus exposure and HLA in healthy donors. A multiplex PCR was run with 60 Vbeta primers and 13 Jbeta primers. Sequencing used immunoSEQ multiplex PCR; TCRdb keeps in-frame clones, though not all of them. The profile shows 180,000 or so clones, 80% of them singletons. The sample was PBMCs. Receptors originate from a woman aged 25 to 45 in good health and CMV-seronegative.

The rearrangement uses TRBV15 and TRBJ2-7; 7 positions agree with TRBD2. Germline CDR1 reads LNHNV; CDR2 reads YYDKDF (reference sequence). The V segment lost 4 bases and the J segment 2 bases; nucleotides outside the gene matches: 14. The CDR3 contains 17 residues. CDR3 in DNA: TGTGCCACCAGCATGAGGTTTTGGGGGGGATCGACCTACGAGCAGTACTTC. It is translated as CATSMRFWGGSTYEQYF.

CDR3 residues: CASSYREGTEAFF. CDR3 bases: TGTGCCAGCAGTTATAGGGAGGGCACTGAAGCTTTCTTT. This chain links TRBV6-5 with TRBJ1-1; D is undetermined. The CDR3 runs to 13 residues. Trimming cost V 3 bases and J 4 bases, with 9 bases left between them. Germline V gene data show CDR1 as MNHEY and CDR2 as SVGAGI.

The chain employs TRBV10-3 and TRBJ2-1, with TRBD1 as a possible D gene (6 bases). V shed 2 bases and J shed 3 bases, with 20 bases lying between them. The CDR3 contains 18 residues. From germline, CDR1 is ENHRY and CDR2 SYGVKD. This CDR3 reads CAISEGLLTRDNYNEQFF. The CDR3 DNA reads TGTGCCATCAGTGAGGGGCTCTTGACCCGGGACAACTACAATGAGCAGTTCTTC.

The chain has TRBV5-1 and TRBJ1-6; D uncertain. This CDR3 contains 13 residues. CDR1 SGHRS and CDR2 YFSETQ come from the germline V gene. Deletions cut 4 bases from V and 9 bases from J, with 11 bases between. The CDR3 nucleotides read TGCGCCAGCAGCCCGGTTAGAAGTTCACCCCTCCACTTT. As protein: CASSPVRSSPLHF.

CDR3 sequence: CAYPAAGGPNTGELFF. Here the CDR3 DNA reads TGTGCCTACCCGGCAGCGGGGGGGCCGAACACCGGGGAGCTGTTTTTT. V and J are TRBV5-4 and TRBJ2-2, with 10 bases matching TRBD2. The CDR3 is made up of 16 amino acids. Trimming cost V 10 bases and J 0 bases; bases outside gene matches: 9. Germline CDR1 reads SGHNT; CDR2 reads YYREEE (reference sequence).

The chain recombines TRBV7-8 with TRBJ2-7, with a possible D match to TRBD2 (5 bases). With 1 base removed from V and 3 bases from J, the gap between germline ends came to 13 bases. The CDR3 runs to 15 residues. Germline V gene lookup returns CDR1 SGHVS and CDR2 FQNEAQ. In DNA, the CDR3 is TGTGCCAGCAGCTTAGGCGCCGGAGGCGGCTACGAGCAGTACTTC. This codes for CASSLGAGGGYEQYF.

The chain employs TRBV29-1 and TRBJ2-7, with 7 positions matching TRBD1. This CDR3 has 11 amino acids. Germline V gene data show CDR1 as SQVTM and CDR2 as ANQGSEA. The V gene end was trimmed by 7 bases and the J gene end by 6 bases; junction bases not matched to a gene: 6. The CDR3 loop is CSAQGVAEQYF. The CDR3 DNA reads TGCAGCGCCCAGGGGGTGGCCGAGCAGTACTTC.

The genes are TRBV10-1 and TRBJ2-3; TRBD2 agrees at 11 bases. The germline V gene has CDR1 WNHNN and CDR2 SYGVQD (reference sequence). The CDR3 totals 16 residues. The V and J ends lost 4 bases and 2 bases, in that order; junction bases with no gene match: 5. CDR3 loop: CASSGRLAGTTDTQYF. The CDR3, as DNA: TGCGCCAGCAGTGGGCGACTAGCGGGGACCACAGATACGCAGTATTTT.

The J gene is TRBJ2-1, the V gene TRBV9; 9 nucleotides match TRBD2. The V and J ends lost 0 bases and 4 bases, in that order; junction bases with no gene match: 5. Germline lookup yields CDR1 SGDLS and CDR2 YYNGEE. The CDR3 runs to 16 residues. DNA for the CDR3: TGTGCCAGCAGCGTAGGTCTAGCGGGGAGTTACAATGAGCAGTTCTTC. Its protein product is CASSVGLAGSYNEQFF.

The chain has TRBV2 and TRBJ2-3, with D perhaps matching TRBD2 (7 bases). Trimming took off 2 bases at V and 4 bases at J, with 19 bases between the two ends. CDR1 is SNHLY and CDR2 is FYNNEI in the germline V gene. CDR3 size: 17 residues. The CDR3 spells CASSERWLAGAPDTQYF. The CDR3 region has the DNA TGTGCCAGCAGTGAAAGATGGCTGGCGGGGGCCCCAGATACGCAGTATTTT. Drawing the rest from reference TRBV2 and TRBJ2-3, the complete variable domain is EPEVTQTPSHQVTQMGQEVILRCVPISNHLYFYWYRQILGQKVEFLVSFYNNEISEKSEIFDDQFSVERPDGSNFTLKIRSTKLEDSAMYFCASSERWLAGAPDTQYFGPGTRLTVL.

This rearrangement joins TRBV18 to TRBJ2-6, with D perhaps TRBD1 (5 bases). Germline V lookup: CDR1 KGHSH, CDR2 LQKENI. CDR3 length equals 16 residues. The V end was cut by 5 bases, the J end by 0 bases, with 11 bases between. In nucleotides, the CDR3 is TGTGCCAGCTCAGGGGCAGGCACCTCTGGGGCCAACGTCCTGACTTTC. This gives the protein CASSGAGTSGANVLTF.

CDR3 bases: TGTGCCACCACGTACAGCTTGAACACTGAAGCTTTCTTT. Translation: CATTYSLNTEAFF. The chain recombines TRBV10-3 with TRBJ1-1; D unresolved. With 10 bases removed from V and 0 bases from J, the gap between germline ends came to 12 bases. This CDR3 is 13 amino acids long. CDR1 and CDR2 (germline): ENHRY, SYGVKD.

The chain uses TRBV6-5 and TRBJ1-6; the D gene is possibly TRBD1 (5 bases). The V end lost 2 bases, the J end lost 11 bases, and 10 bases lay between the germline ends. The germline gives CDR1 MNHEY, CDR2 SVGAGI. The CDR3 is 13 amino acids. CDR3 in DNA: TGTGCCAGCAGTTACAGGGGTATAACACCCCTCCACTTT. Protein sequence: CASSYRGITPLHF.